The 32 T cell receptor beta chains presented below share a single source sample, sequenced in a study of CD8+CD57+ T cells in acquired aplastic anemia. An expansion of CD8+CD57+ cells by flow cytometry had been shown in patients chosen for sequencing. TCR beta VDJ and CDR3 profiles were obtained from a genomic DNA template. TCRdb redid the calling of the reads with MiXCR, one entry per CDR3 protein. The sample holds approximately 200,000 distinct CDR3 sequences; roughly 50% are singletons and the top ten take less than 20%. The sequencing sample was made of sorted CD4+, CD8+, or CD8+CD57+ T cells (not recorded which) from PBMCs. The origin of the receptors is a human donor with aplastic anemia.

The chain joins TRBV25-1 to TRBJ2-5; D might be TRBD1 (6 bases). Looked up from germline, CDR1 is MGHDK and CDR2 is SYGVNS. V was shortened by 3 bases and J by 3 bases, with 14 bases between the two germline ends. The CDR3 sequence is 15 residues long. CDR3 nucleotides: TGTGCCAGCAGTGATGACAGGACGACCGAAGAGACCCAGTACTTC. Residues: CASSDDRTTEETQYF.

This clonotype came up many times. This CDR3 is CASSFAGELFF. CDR3 bases: TGTGCCAGCAGCTTTGCCGGGGAGCTGTTTTTT. The gene calls are TRBV7-9 and TRBJ2-2; D not certain. The germline V and J ends were trimmed by 3 bases and 6 bases, with 2 bases remaining between them. Germline loops: CDR1 SEHNR, CDR2 FQNEAQ (reference sequence). The CDR3 contains 11 residues.

The DNA for the CDR3 is TGCAGTGCTAGGGCGAGTGAAGCTTTCTTT. Translating it yields CSARASEAFF. V is TRBV20-1 and J is TRBJ1-1; D remains unclear. Trimming pared 3 bases from V and 7 bases from J, leaving 6 bases between. The CDR3 covers 10 residues. Germline V CDR1 and CDR2: DFQATT, SNEGSKA (reference sequence).

About this clonotype: A clone one base away is much larger, so this may be a read error. The CDR3 carries no conserved terminal phenylalanine or tryptophan, so it likely arises from a read error. This chain joins TRBV12-3 or TRBV12-4 and TRBJ1-1; D not resolved. The length of the CDR3 is 13 residues. Deletions cut 3 bases from V and 0 bases from J, with 5 bases between. DNA for the CDR3: TGTGCCAGCAGTTTGGTAATGAACACTGAAGCTTTCCTT. Amino acids: CASSLVMNTEAFL.

This clonotype was recorded many times. The chain employs TRBV2 and TRBJ1-2, with a tentative D call TRBD1 (6 bases). V gave up 4 bases and J gave up 4 bases, with 13 bases separating them. Germline CDR1 SNHLY, CDR2 FYNNEI. There are 14 residues in the CDR3. CDR3 loop: CASSGQVGPYGYTF. CDR3 in DNA: TGTGCCAGCAGTGGACAGGTGGGTCCCTATGGCTACACCTTC.

V gene TRBV5-4 combines with J gene TRBJ2-3; 9 bases line up with TRBD2. Germline V gene data show CDR1 as SGHNT and CDR2 as YYREEE (reference sequence). With 0 bases clipped from V and 6 bases from J, the junction kept 11 bases outside the gene matches. The CDR3 is 17 residues long. The chain's CDR3 is CASSLAEETSGSDTQYF. The DNA for the CDR3 is TGTGCCAGCAGCTTGGCCGAGGAGACTAGCGGTTCGGATACGCAGTATTTT.

J is TRBJ1-6 and V is TRBV5-1, with TRBD1 identical over 9 bases. Germline loops: CDR1 SGHRS, CDR2 YFSETQ. The CDR3 runs to 16 residues. The J segment lost 7 bases and the V segment lost 4 bases, leaving 9 bases of the junction unmatched. The CDR3 DNA is TGCGCCAGCAGCCAGTACGGGACAGGGAAAAATTCACCCCTCCACTTT. As protein: CASSQYGTGKNSPLHF.

This clonotype has a count of ten or more. The junction does not match germline at one end; this may be a read error. The chain recombines TRBV20-1 with TRBJ1-3; TRBD1 aligns across 9 bases. The CDR3 consists of 15 residues. CDR1 is DFQATT, CDR2 SNEGSKA, per germline (reference sequence). DNA for the CDR3: TGCAGTGCAGGACAGGGGTCGGGTCTGGGAAGCACCATATATTTT. This translates into CSAGQGSGLGSTIYF.

V and J are TRBV7-9 and TRBJ1-2; D gene uncertain. CDR3 length: 13 amino acids. Trimming cost V 5 bases and J 6 bases, with 13 bases left between them. Germline loops: CDR1 SEHNR, CDR2 FQNEAQ (reference sequence). The CDR3 DNA is TGTGCCAGCAGCCTACCCACCCAGAATGGCTACACCTTC. Its protein is CASSLPTQNGYTF. Supplemented by reference TRBV7-9 and TRBJ1-2, the full variable domain reads DTGVSQNPRHKITKRGQNVTFRCDPISEHNRLYWYRQTLGQGPEFLTYFQNEAQLEKSRLLSDRFSAERPKGSFSTLEIQRTEQGDSAMYLCASSLPTQNGYTFGSGTRLTVV.

This clonotype appeared many times. The genes are TRBV19 and TRBJ1-2, with no clear D. The germline CDR1 and CDR2 sequences are LNHDA and SQIVND (reference sequence). Trimming shortened V by 3 bases and J by 0 bases, and 14 bases separated the two germline ends. The CDR3 has 16 residues. As DNA, the CDR3 is TGTGCCAGTAGTATCTTTCCACCAACTACTAACTATGGCTACACCTTC. Translation gives CASSIFPPTTNYGYTF.

At least ten counts were recorded for this clonotype. The genes are TRBV6-5 and TRBJ2-7; 8 nucleotides match TRBD1. V was clipped by 4 bases and J by 3 bases; unmatched bases: 5. This CDR3 has 14 residues. Per the germline V gene, CDR1 is MNHEY and CDR2 is SVGAGI. The DNA of the CDR3 is TGTGCCAGCAGTTTACAGGGGGAAGTCTACGAGCAGTACTTC. Its protein product is CASSLQGEVYEQYF.

This clonotype was seen ten or more times. The V and J genes are TRBV9 and TRBJ2-3; TRBD1 or TRBD2 may be the D gene (5 bases each). The CDR3 contains 14 residues. Germline V CDR1 and CDR2: SGDLS, YYNGEE. Trimming stripped 4 bases from V and 0 bases from J, with 9 bases between. As DNA, the CDR3 is TGTGCCAGCAGCTGGGACCGTAGCACAGATACGCAGTATTTT. This sequence encodes CASSWDRSTDTQYF.

This clonotype has a count of ten or more. The chain is built from TRBV7-3 and TRBJ1-3; no definite D call. Germline CDR1 is SGHTA and CDR2 is FQGTGA. Between the trimmed V and J ends, which lost 4 bases and 0 bases, there was a span of 13 bases. The CDR3 has 16 amino acids. CDR3 loop: CASSSSTPSSGNTIYF. CDR3 in DNA: TGTGCCAGCAGCTCATCCACCCCGAGCTCTGGAAACACCATATATTTT.

The chain carries TRBV4-1 and TRBJ1-4; D uncertain. This CDR3 is 16 amino acids long. In germline, CDR1 is MGHRA, CDR2 YSYEKL. Trimming took off 0 bases at V and 3 bases at J, with 11 bases between the two ends. The CDR3: CASSQDAGRANEKLFF. CDR3 bases: TGCGCCAGCAGCCAAGACGCAGGACGGGCTAATGAAAAACTGTTTTTT.

By share, this clonotype counts as medium-sized. The J gene is TRBJ2-7, the V gene TRBV24-1, with D unclear. Germline loops: CDR1 KGHDR, CDR2 SFDVKD. The CDR3 runs to 16 residues. The ends were cut back, 2 bases at V and 6 bases at J, with 19 bases in the middle. The CDR3 nucleotides read TGTGCCACCAGTGATTCCCTCCTGGGCCCAAACGCCGAGCAGTACTTC. This sequence encodes CATSDSLLGPNAEQYF.

This clonotype occurred many times. V and J are TRBV4-1 and TRBJ2-7; D is undetermined. Germline assignment: CDR1 MGHRA and CDR2 YSYEKL. The length of the CDR3 is 14 residues. V was trimmed by 3 bases and J by 3 bases, leaving 12 bases between them. The CDR3 here is CASSHPLFSYEQYF. The DNA for the CDR3 is TGCGCCAGCAGCCACCCGTTATTCAGCTACGAGCAGTACTTC.

This clonotype was counted at least ten times. The J gene is TRBJ2-1, the V gene TRBV5-1; 11 bases map to TRBD1. Per germline, CDR1 SGHRS and CDR2 YFSETQ. Trimming at V came to 2 bases and at J to 8 bases, leaving 6 bases not matched to a gene. The CDR3 totals 15 residues. The DNA of the CDR3 is TGCGCCAGCAGCTTACGGACAGGGGGCTCGTATGAGCAGTTCTTC. Residues: CASSLRTGGSYEQFF.

CDR3 loop: CAITFTGGFNTGELFF. CDR3 bases: TGTGCCATCACCTTCACGGGAGGGTTTAACACCGGGGAGCTGTTTTTT. The chain has TRBV10-3 and TRBJ2-2; 8 bases agree with TRBD2. The CDR3 spans 16 residues. The trim removed 7 bases at V and 2 bases at J, leaving 9 bases unmatched. The germline CDR1 and CDR2 sequences are ENHRY and SYGVKD.

Note on this clonotype: This may stem from a read error, because a much larger clone lies one nucleotide away. The V call is TRBV10-3, the J call TRBJ2-5, with D possibly being TRBD1 or TRBD2 (5 bases each). Germline CDR1 and CDR2: ENHRY and SYGVKD. CDR3 size: 16 residues. DNA for the CDR3: TGTGCCAGCAGTTACTCGAGATACGAGCCTGGGGGGACCCAGTACTTC. It yields the protein CASSYSRYEPGGTQYF.

This chain connects TRBV30 to TRBJ1-1; D gene ambiguous. V was clipped by 5 bases and J by 5 bases, with 12 bases between them. CDR1 is GTSNPN, CDR2 SVGIG, per germline (reference sequence). The CDR3 has 12 amino acids. The DNA for the CDR3 is TGTGCCTGGTCAGGCCCTTCGACTGAAGCTTTCTTT. Amino acids: CAWSGPSTEAFF. Variable domain in full (rest from reference TRBV30 and TRBJ1-1): SQTIHQWPATLVQPVGSPLSLECTVEGTSNPNLYWYRQAAGRGLQLLFYSVGIGQISSEVPQNLSASRPQDRQFILSSKKLLLSDSGFYLCAWSGPSTEAFFGQGTRLTVV.

This clonotype was picked up many times. The V and J genes are TRBV6-6 and TRBJ1-6; 7 bases fit TRBD1. The germline CDR1 and CDR2 sequences are MNHNY and SVGAGI (reference sequence). The CDR3 extends over 15 amino acids. V lost 5 bases and J lost 6; bases outside the gene matches: 7. CDR3 DNA: TGTGCCAGCAGTAGTCAGGGGGGGAGTAATTCACCCCTCCACTTT. This translates into CASSSQGGSNSPLHF.

This chain links TRBV20-1 with TRBJ2-7, with 14 bases aligning to TRBD2. The V gene's germline CDR1 is DFQATT and CDR2 SNEGSKA (reference sequence). The CDR3 is made up of 13 amino acids. V lost 4 bases, J lost 6 bases, and 2 bases stayed unmatched. The CDR3 loop reads CSATGLAGVEQYF. In DNA, the CDR3 is TGCAGTGCTACGGGACTAGCGGGAGTCGAGCAGTACTTC.

The chain employs TRBV5-1 and TRBJ1-5; D gene ambiguous. Trimming cost V 2 bases and J 0 bases, with 18 bases left between them. The germline V gene encodes CDR1 SGHRS and CDR2 YFSETQ. The CDR3 consists of 18 residues. The CDR3 coding sequence is TGCGCCAGCAGCTTATCGGAGCCGCCGGCTTATAGCAATCAGCCCCAGCATTTT. Its protein is CASSLSEPPAYSNQPQHF.

This clonotype was counted many times. The chain uses TRBV6-2 or TRBV6-3 and TRBJ2-3; 7 bases are a match to TRBD2. Germline CDR1 MNHEY, CDR2 SVGEGT. The CDR3 runs 17 residues. V lost 2 bases, J lost 2 bases, and 10 bases stayed unmatched. CDR3 nucleotides: TGTGCCAGCAGTTACGTACGAGGGGAGGGACTCACAGATACGCAGTATTTT. Residues: CASSYVRGEGLTDTQYF.

This clonotype was counted at least ten times. The chain couples TRBV20-1 to TRBJ2-3; no definite D call. V dropped 0 bases and J dropped 7 bases, with 17 bases sitting between them. This CDR3 has 15 amino acids. Germline-derived CDR1 and CDR2 are DFQATT and SNEGSKA (reference sequence). The DNA for the CDR3 is TGCAGTGCTAGAGATCAGGTGGTGCTTTCGAATACGCAGTATTTT. This gives the protein CSARDQVVLSNTQYF.

Concerning this clonotype itself: A much larger clone is a single base away; this may be a read error. The conserved phenylalanine or tryptophan normally closing the CDR3 is absent here, so this likely arose from a read error. The rearrangement links TRBV4-1 to TRBJ2-1; no clear D. The CDR3 has 14 residues. Trimming took off 0 bases at V and 0 bases at J, with 3 bases between the two ends. The germline gives CDR1 MGHRA, CDR2 YSYEKL. DNA for the CDR3: TGCGCCAGCAGCCAAGACCCCTCCTACAATGAGCAGTTCTCC. Translated: CASSQDPSYNEQFS.

The V gene is TRBV6-5, the J gene TRBJ1-6; perhaps TRBD1 as D (6 bases). CDR3 length: 15 residues. CDR1 and CDR2 (germline): MNHEY, SVGAGI. Trimming pared 0 bases from V and 10 bases from J, leaving 13 bases between. The CDR3 nucleotides read TGTGCCAGCAGTTACTCGGCCACAGGGCGATCACCCCTCCACTTT. Encoded protein: CASSYSATGRSPLHF.

The chain employs TRBV7-6 and TRBJ2-3; possible D gene TRBD2, 6 bases. Germline V lookup: CDR1 SGHVS, CDR2 FNYEAQ. V lost 1 base to trimming and J lost 4 bases, with 12 bases between them. The CDR3 contains 15 residues. CDR3 DNA sequence: TGTGCCAGCAGCTTAGGCGGGGCAGTCGCAGATACGCAGTATTTT. This encodes CASSLGGAVADTQYF.

The sample holds a few counts of this clonotype. The V gene is TRBV19, the J gene TRBJ1-6; D is perhaps TRBD1 (5 bases). V was clipped by 5 bases and J by 10 bases, with 15 bases between them. This CDR3 is built from 14 residues. Per germline, CDR1 LNHDA and CDR2 SQIVND (reference sequence). The CDR3 reads CASSPAPAGSPLHF. The DNA for the CDR3 is TGTGCCAGTAGTCCAGCCCCGGCAGGGTCACCCCTCCACTTT.

This chain joins TRBV5-5 and TRBJ2-5; D is unresolved. In germline, CDR1 is SGHKS, CDR2 YYEKEE (reference sequence). The length of the CDR3 is 14 residues. The V gene lost 0 bases and the J gene lost 0 bases, with 6 bases spanning the gap. The CDR3 sequence: CASSLGPYQETQYF. For the CDR3, the DNA is TGTGCCAGCAGCTTGGGGCCCTACCAAGAGACCCAGTACTTC.

The chain employs TRBV28 and TRBJ2-3, with 7 bases fitting TRBD2. CDR3 length equals 16 residues. V lost 6 bases and J lost 0; bases outside the gene matches: 9. The germline V gene has CDR1 MDHEN and CDR2 SYDVKM. This CDR3 reads CASSRSGGISTDTQYF. The CDR3 nucleotides are TGTGCCAGCAGCCGCTCGGGGGGTATTAGCACAGATACGCAGTATTTT.

CDR3 region: CASSFTGGGNTIYF. The CDR3 bases are TGTGCCAGCAGTTTTACAGGTGGAGGAAACACCATATATTTT. V is TRBV12-3 or TRBV12-4 and J is TRBJ1-3; the D gene is possibly TRBD1 (5 bases). The V end was cut by 3 bases, the J end by 4 bases, with 10 bases between. This CDR3 is built from 14 residues.